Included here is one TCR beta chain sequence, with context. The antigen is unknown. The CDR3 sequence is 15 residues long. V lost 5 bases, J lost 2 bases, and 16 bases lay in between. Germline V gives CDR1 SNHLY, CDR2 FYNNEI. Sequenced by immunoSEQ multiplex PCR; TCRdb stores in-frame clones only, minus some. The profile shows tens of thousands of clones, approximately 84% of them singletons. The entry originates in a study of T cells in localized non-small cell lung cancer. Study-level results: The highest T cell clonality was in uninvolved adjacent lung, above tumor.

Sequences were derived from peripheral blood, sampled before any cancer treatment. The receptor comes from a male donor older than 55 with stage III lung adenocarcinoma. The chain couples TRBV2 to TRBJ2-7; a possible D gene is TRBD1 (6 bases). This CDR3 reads CASSPTGLSTYEQYF. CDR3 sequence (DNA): TGTGCCAGCAGTCCCACAGGGCTTTCAACCTACGAGCAGTACTTC.